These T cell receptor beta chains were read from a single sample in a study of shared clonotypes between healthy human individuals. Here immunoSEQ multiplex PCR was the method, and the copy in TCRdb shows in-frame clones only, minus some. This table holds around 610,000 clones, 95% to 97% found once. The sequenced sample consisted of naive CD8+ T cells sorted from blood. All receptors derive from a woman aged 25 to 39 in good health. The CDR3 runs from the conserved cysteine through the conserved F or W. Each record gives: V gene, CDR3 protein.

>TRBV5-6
CASSLAGALREQYF
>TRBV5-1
CASSLDQVEQYF
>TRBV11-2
CASSVWGVRTSAFPNEQYF
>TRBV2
CASSPGVGNQPQHF
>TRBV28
CASSSTSGVSYEQYF
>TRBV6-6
CASSFGQGDNTEAFF
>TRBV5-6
CASSLEPPPWGYNEQFF
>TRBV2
CASSYPATGEDANYGYTF
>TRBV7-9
CASSPALRVEQYF
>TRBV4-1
CASSQVLANTEAFF
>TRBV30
CAWSLGTSGNEQYF
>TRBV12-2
CASRYARGEARPSQAYTQYF
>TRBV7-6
CATEPLGTGELFF
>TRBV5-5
CASSLGNGAGTYYEQYF
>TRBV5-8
CASSLDRGGFRVDEQYF
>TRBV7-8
CASSLAQDGEFF
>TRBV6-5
CASARQGGGYEQYF
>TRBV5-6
CASSLGNQETQYF
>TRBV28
CASSLAGVFLDTQYF
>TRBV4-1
CASSRIGGHGNEQFF
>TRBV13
CASSSGTSGSFTGELFF
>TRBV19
CASSGQGVAEQYF
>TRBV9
CASSVGGRRDNEQFF
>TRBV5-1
CASTLPTSGNTDTQYF
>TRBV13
CASETSGIGPDTQYF
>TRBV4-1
CASSQDSASWATDTQYF
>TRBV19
CASNEGLTDTQYF
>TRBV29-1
CSVLLRGNEQFF
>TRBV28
CASSFIPGQAASYNEQFF
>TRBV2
CASTRQGTPHTNEKLFF
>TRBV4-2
CASSLSLAGATSTDTQYF
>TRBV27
CASSSQRFTGYEQYF
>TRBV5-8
CASSLALLAASTDTQYF
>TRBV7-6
CASSLRLAGVDEQYF
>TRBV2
CASSEGQGVYTEAFF
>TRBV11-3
CASSSGSTDTQYF
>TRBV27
CASSRDRYNEQFF
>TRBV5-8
CASSLVQEQETQYF
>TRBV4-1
CASSQGSGTGYGYTF
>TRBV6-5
CASSSIFGRTGELFF